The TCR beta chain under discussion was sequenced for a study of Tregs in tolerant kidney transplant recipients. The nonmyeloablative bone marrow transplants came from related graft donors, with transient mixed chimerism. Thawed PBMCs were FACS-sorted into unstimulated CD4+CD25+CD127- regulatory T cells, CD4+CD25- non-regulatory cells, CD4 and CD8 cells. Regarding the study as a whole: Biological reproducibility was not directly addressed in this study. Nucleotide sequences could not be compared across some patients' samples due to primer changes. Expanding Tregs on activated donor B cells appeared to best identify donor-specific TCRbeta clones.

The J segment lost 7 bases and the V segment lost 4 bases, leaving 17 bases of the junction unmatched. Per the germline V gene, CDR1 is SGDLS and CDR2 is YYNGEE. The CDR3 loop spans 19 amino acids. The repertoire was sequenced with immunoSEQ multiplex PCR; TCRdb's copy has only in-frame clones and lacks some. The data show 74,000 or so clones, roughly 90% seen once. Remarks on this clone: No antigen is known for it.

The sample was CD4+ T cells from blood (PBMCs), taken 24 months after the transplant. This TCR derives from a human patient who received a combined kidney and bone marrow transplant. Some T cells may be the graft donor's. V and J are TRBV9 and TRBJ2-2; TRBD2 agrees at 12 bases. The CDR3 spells CASSPRTSGDRVRIGELFF. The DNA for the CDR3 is TGTGCCAGCAGCCCCCGGACTAGCGGGGATAGAGTGCGAATCGGGGAGCTGTTTTTT.